The entry that follows covers one T cell receptor beta chain sequence. Antigen specificity is unknown. The data were taken from a study of cytomegalovirus exposure and HLA in healthy donors. The study's findings and limits: The study flagged about 150 TCR beta chains as cytomegalovirus-associated.

Trimming shortened V by 6 bases and J by 3 bases, and 9 bases separated the two germline ends. Per the germline V gene, CDR1 is MDHEN and CDR2 is SYDVKM. There are 12 residues in the CDR3. Separation from the roughly 670-subject first cohort characterized the roughly 110-subject validation cohort, to which the donors belonged. Libraries were prepared by immunoSEQ multiplex PCR; TCRdb keeps only in-frame clonotypes and omits some of them. Of around 160,000 clones in the sample, approximately 88% are singletons; the top ten hold roughly 10%. The source material was PBMCs. The J gene is TRBJ2-7, the V gene TRBV28; weak D call: TRBD2 (7 bases). The sequence derives from a man in his thirties or forties in good health and CMV-seropositive. CDR3: CASRGGDYEQYF. The DNA for the CDR3 is TGTGCCAGCAGAGGGGGGGACTACGAGCAGTACTTC.